These 27 T cell receptor beta chains were all obtained from the same sample, sequenced in a study of response to subunit inactivated influenza vaccine. Via MiXCR, TCRdb re-called the RT-PCR reads, giving one row per CDR3 protein. The sample records roughly 630,000 distinct CDR3 sequences, approximately 15% being singletons. Sequencing used PBMCs from blood, obtained approximately 15 days before vaccination. These receptors originate from a man aged 50 or older who received an inactivated influenza vaccine.

The V gene is TRBV28, the J gene TRBJ1-1; possible D gene TRBD1, 5 bases. The V gene's germline CDR1 is MDHEN and CDR2 SYDVKM. The CDR3 length is 17 residues. The V end was cut by 7 bases, the J end by 0 bases, with 21 bases between. CDR3 amino acids: CASKESGMKAMNTEAFF. The CDR3 DNA reads TGTGCCAGCAAGGAATCAGGGATGAAAGCAATGAACACTGAAGCTTTCTTT.

CDR3 residues: CATTRTAIMNTEAFF. In nucleotides, the CDR3 is TGTGCCACTACGAGAACAGCCATCATGAACACTGAAGCTTTCTTT. The rearrangement uses TRBV6-1 and TRBJ1-1; D remains ambiguous. The CDR3 runs to 15 residues. Germline CDR1 and CDR2: MNHNS and SASEGT. V was trimmed by 10 bases and J by 0 bases, leaving 18 bases between them.

The chain carries TRBV10-3 and TRBJ2-2; D is uncertain. Germline assignment: CDR1 ENHRY and CDR2 SYGVKD. The V and J ends lost 4 bases and 0 bases respectively, with 12 bases between them. The length of the CDR3 is 16 residues. The CDR3 protein is CAISGRALANTGELFF. In DNA, the CDR3 is TGTGCCATCAGTGGACGGGCTTTGGCGAACACCGGGGAGCTGTTTTTT.

The chain employs TRBV6-1 and TRBJ1-6, with D unclear. The CDR3 loop spans 14 amino acids. With 2 bases removed from V and 1 base from J, the gap between germline ends came to 3 bases. Germline V gene sequence: CDR1 MNHNS, CDR2 SASEGT. The CDR3 protein is CASSEQSYNSPLHF. The CDR3 DNA reads as TGTGCCAGCAGTGAACAGTCCTATAATTCACCCCTCCACTTT.

V is TRBV29-1 and J is TRBJ2-1, with 12 bases matching TRBD2. Germline CDR1 is SQVTM and CDR2 is ANQGSEA. V was clipped by 8 bases and J by 5 bases; unmatched bases: 7. This CDR3 comprises 14 residues. The CDR3 spells CSYSRLAGDNEQFF. CDR3 DNA: TGCAGCTATTCGAGACTAGCGGGGGACAATGAGCAGTTCTTC.

This clonotype was picked up a small number of times. V usage is TRBV6-2 or TRBV6-3 and J usage is TRBJ2-5, with TRBD1 matching over 9 bases. The ends lost 6 bases at V and 10 bases at J; junction bases unmatched: 6. The germline V gene encodes CDR1 MNHEY and CDR2 SVGEGT. The length of the CDR3 is 12 residues. DNA of the CDR3: TGTGCCAGCAGCCGGGACAGGGAGGTCCAGTACTTC. Protein product: CASSRDREVQYF.

J is TRBJ2-3 and V is TRBV6-5; the match to TRBD2 covers 8 bases. From germline, CDR1 is MNHEY and CDR2 SVGAGI. The CDR3 totals 15 residues. J lost 2 bases, V lost 4 bases, and 5 bases had no gene match. The chain's CDR3 is CASSFSGLATDTQYF. CDR3 DNA: TGTGCCAGCAGTTTCTCCGGACTAGCCACAGATACGCAGTATTTT.

By its share, this clonotype is medium-sized. The CDR3 DNA is TGTGCCAGCAGCTTTGGTTCGGGACAGGCGAAAGAGCAGTACTTC. This sequence encodes CASSFGSGQAKEQYF. This chain connects TRBV7-2 to TRBJ2-7, with 8 nucleotides matching TRBD1. Germline CDR1 reads SGHTA; CDR2 reads FQGNSA. The trim removed 3 bases at V and 7 bases at J, leaving 11 bases unmatched. CDR3 length equals 15 residues. Using reference TRBV7-2 and TRBJ2-7 for the parts outside the CDR3, the full variable domain is GAGVSQSPSNKVTEKGKDVELRCDPISGHTALYWYRQSLGQGLEFLIYFQGNSAPDKSGLPSDRFSAERTGGSVSTLTIQRTQQEDSAVYLCASSFGSGQAKEQYFGPGTRLTVT.

The rearrangement joins TRBV29-1 to TRBJ2-2, with D hard to call. Looked up from germline, CDR1 is SQVTM and CDR2 is ANQGSEA. V lost 7 bases, J lost 4 bases, and 19 bases lay in between. The CDR3 contains 15 residues. The DNA for the CDR3 is TGCAGCGCCGTCCACCGAAACGCGGCCACCGGGGAGCTGTTTTTT. Protein sequence: CSAVHRNAATGELFF.

This clonotype was detected only a few times. V gene TRBV4-1 combines with J gene TRBJ2-1, with 11 bases aligning to TRBD2. The CDR3 is 14 residues long. V dropped 8 bases and J dropped 9; count of bases not matched to a gene: 9. CDR1 MGHRA and CDR2 YSYEKL come from the germline V gene. The CDR3 sequence is CASRTSGPFGEQFF. The CDR3 coding sequence is TGCGCCAGCCGGACTAGCGGGCCATTTGGTGAGCAGTTCTTC.

The chain links TRBV7-2 to TRBJ2-7; unclear D gene. Trimming shortened V by 6 bases and J by 9 bases, and 18 bases separated the two germline ends. CDR3 length: 13 amino acids. Germline CDR1 SGHTA, CDR2 FQGNSA. The CDR3 loop is CASRAQDGLGQYF. The CDR3 DNA reads TGTGCCAGCAGGGCCCAGGACGGTCTCGGGCAGTACTTC.

This clonotype has more than one count but fewer than ten. The chain is built from TRBV12-3 or TRBV12-4 and TRBJ1-3, with a weak D call TRBD1 (6 bases). This CDR3 has 14 amino acids. The ends were cut back, 4 bases at V and 0 bases at J, with 7 bases in the middle. The CDR3 protein is CASSWDISGNTIYF. CDR3 DNA sequence: TGTGCCAGCAGTTGGGACATCTCTGGAAACACCATATATTTT.

The chain combines TRBV7-9 with TRBJ2-3, with TRBD1 matching over 9 bases. Germline CDR1 is SEHNR and CDR2 is FQNEAQ (reference sequence). CDR3 length: 14 amino acids. The V and J ends lost 3 bases and 10 bases, in that order; junction bases with no gene match: 8. CDR3: CASSFPGTGISQYF. The CDR3 coding sequence is TGTGCCAGCAGCTTCCCCGGGACAGGGATATCGCAGTATTTT.

V gene TRBV25-1 combines with J gene TRBJ2-5; 9 bases agree with TRBD1. CDR3 length: 15 amino acids. The germline CDR1 and CDR2 sequences are MGHDK and SYGVNS. V was pared by 5 bases and J by 4 bases, with 8 bases of the junction left unmatched. CDR3 DNA sequence: TGTGCCAGCAGTTCCGGGACAGGGATCCGAGAGACCCAGTACTTC. Translation gives CASSSGTGIRETQYF.

The rearrangement links TRBV20-1 to TRBJ2-1; 7 bases align to TRBD2. The CDR3 covers 15 residues. J lost 6 bases, V lost 0 bases, and 8 bases had no gene match. Germline CDR1 reads DFQATT; CDR2 reads SNEGSKA (reference sequence). The CDR3 loop is CSARERGGRFNEQFF. The CDR3 DNA reads TGCAGTGCTAGAGAGCGGGGCGGGAGATTCAATGAGCAGTTCTTC.

This clonotype was observed a handful of times. This sequence joins TRBV20-1 and TRBJ2-5; D is possibly TRBD1 or TRBD2 (5 bases each). Trimming removed 0 bases at V and 5 bases at J, with 22 bases between. The CDR3 length is 17 residues. The germline CDR1 and CDR2 sequences are DFQATT and SNEGSKA (reference sequence). CDR3 nucleotide sequence: TGCAGTGCTAGAGATACGACGCCCTGGGGGACGGGGGAGACCCAGTACTTC. This gives the protein CSARDTTPWGTGETQYF.

The V call is TRBV6-2 or TRBV6-3, the J call TRBJ1-5, with 9 bases lining up with TRBD1. The CDR3 consists of 15 residues. V gave up 6 bases and J gave up 6 bases; unmatched junction bases: 9. Per germline, CDR1 MNHEY and CDR2 SVGEGT. CDR3 nucleotides: TGTGCCAGCAGAGTTACAGGGGGCGCAGGTCAGCCCCAGCATTTT. Its translation: CASRVTGGAGQPQHF.

This clonotype has just a few counts. The chain employs TRBV21-1 and TRBJ2-5; TRBD1 reflects the table's D call only, with no check against the DNA. TRBV21-1 is classified as a pseudogene. CDR3 length: 16 residues. The CDR3 protein is CATKRVKTEKQETQYF. The CDR3 bases are TGTGCCACCAAGAGAGTTAAGACAGAGAAACAAGAGACCCAGTACTTC.

This clonotype occurred a few times. The chain employs TRBV5-1 and TRBJ2-7, with 13 nucleotides matching TRBD2. The trim removed 1 base at V and 2 bases at J, leaving 15 bases unmatched. Germline CDR1 and CDR2: SGHRS and YFSETQ. The CDR3 has 20 amino acids. The CDR3 bases are TGCGCCAGCAGCTTGCTCAGCGGACTAGCGGGAGTTTTTCCTCCCTACGAGCAGTACTTC. This codes for CASSLLSGLAGVFPPYEQYF.

This clonotype was detected many times. This chain connects TRBV5-1 to TRBJ2-5; no clear D. The CDR3 is 15 amino acids. CDR1 SGHRS and CDR2 YFSETQ come from the germline V gene. V shed 0 bases and J shed 0 bases, with 9 bases lying between them. The CDR3 DNA reads TGCGCCAGCAGCTTGGATGCAGGCCACCAAGAGACCCAGTACTTC. Its protein is CASSLDAGHQETQYF.

This clonotype was counted between two and nine times. The V gene is TRBV12-3 or TRBV12-4, the J gene TRBJ2-5; no firm D call. Trimming took 4 bases from V and 6 from J, leaving 18 bases between them. This CDR3 is built from 15 residues. DNA for the CDR3: TGTGCCAGCAGTTCCCCGTCCTCGGGCAGTCAGACCCAGTACTTC. As protein: CASSSPSSGSQTQYF.

This chain uses TRBV20-1 with TRBJ2-1, with D perhaps TRBD2 (6 bases). V lost 0 bases and J lost 10, with 13 bases in between. CDR3 length: 13 amino acids. Germline CDR1 is DFQATT and CDR2 is SNEGSKA (reference sequence). The chain's CDR3 is CSARDARGGEQFF. The CDR3 nucleotides read TGCAGTGCTAGAGACGCGCGGGGCGGCGAGCAGTTCTTC.

V usage is TRBV29-1 and J usage is TRBJ2-5; 10 bases match TRBD2. V lost 7 bases to trimming and J lost 3 bases; unmatched junction nucleotides: 11. Germline CDR1 and CDR2: SQVTM and ANQGSEA. CDR3 length: 15 residues. CDR3 region: CSAYDGTSVKETQYF. The CDR3 DNA reads as TGCAGCGCCTACGACGGGACTAGCGTTAAAGAGACCCAGTACTTC. The variable domain in full, with the rest retrieved from reference TRBV29-1 and TRBJ2-5, is SAVISQKPSRDICQRGTSLTIQCQVDSQVTMMFWYRQQPGQSLTLIATANQGSEATYESGFVIDKFPISRPNLTFSTLTVSNMSPEDSSIYLCSAYDGTSVKETQYFGPGTRLLVL.

The chain combines TRBV5-1 with TRBJ2-2; D remains unclear. V was pared by 0 bases and J by 5 bases, with 20 bases between. Germline V gives CDR1 SGHRS, CDR2 YFSETQ. This CDR3 region has 18 residues. The CDR3 protein is CASSLAIRRLRTTGELFF. CDR3 coding DNA: TGCGCCAGCAGCTTGGCCATCAGACGGCTTCGAACTACCGGGGAGCTGTTTTTT.

The chain is built from TRBV7-9 and TRBJ2-1; D is uncertain. This CDR3 comprises 13 residues. The germline V gene encodes CDR1 SEHNR and CDR2 FQNEAQ (reference sequence). V gave up 0 bases and J gave up 6 bases, with 6 bases separating them. This CDR3 reads CASSLAIFNEQFF. The CDR3 nucleotides read TGTGCCAGCAGCTTAGCCATCTTCAATGAGCAGTTCTTC.

This clonotype turned up a few times. The chain links TRBV30 to TRBJ2-7; D ambiguous. The V gene's germline CDR1 is GTSNPN and CDR2 SVGIG (reference sequence). V was shortened by 2 bases and J by 6 bases, with 14 bases between the two germline ends. The CDR3 consists of 13 residues. In DNA, the CDR3 is TGTGCCTGGAGTTATCGGGTGGATGGCGAGCAGTACTTC. Amino acid sequence: CAWSYRVDGEQYF.

The table lists this clonotype with many counts. The V gene is TRBV5-1, the J gene TRBJ2-1; 12 positions agree with TRBD2. The CDR3 runs 16 residues. J lost 6 bases, V lost 0 bases, and 4 bases had no gene match. Germline V lookup: CDR1 SGHRS, CDR2 YFSETQ. In nucleotides, the CDR3 is TGCGCCAGCAGCTTGGTGAGACTAGCGGGAGCCAATGAGCAGTTCTTC. Protein: CASSLVRLAGANEQFF.